The 16 T cell receptor beta chains given below trace back to one sample, sequenced in a study of T cells in Graves' hyperthyroidism and ophthalmopathy. Authors of the study amplified TCR beta CDR3 regions from RNA transcripts. HTBI primers were employed in a first-round RT-PCR of the TCR CDR3. MiXCR, applied by TCRdb to the multiplex PCR reads, yields one record per CDR3 protein. Of roughly 630,000 distinct CDR3 sequences detected, less than 20% appear once; the ten largest clones hold under 7.5%. Specimen: blood. The receptor set was obtained from a woman between 25 and 40 years old with Graves' hyperthyroidism.

This clonotype was detected ten times or more. This chain connects TRBV7-9 to TRBJ2-1; D might be TRBD1 or TRBD2, each matching 5 bases. This CDR3 comprises 16 residues. Germline CDR1 reads SEHNR; CDR2 reads FQNEAQ (reference sequence). Trimming took off 5 bases at V and 2 bases at J, with 16 bases between the two ends. For the CDR3, the DNA is TGTGCCAGCAGCCCCGGGGTTCTGGGACCCTACAATGAGCAGTTCTTC. Protein sequence: CASSPGVLGPYNEQFF. Filled out from reference TRBV7-9 and TRBJ2-1, the complete variable domain reads DTGVSQNPRHKITKRGQNVTFRCDPISEHNRLYWYRQTLGQGPEFLTYFQNEAQLEKSRLLSDRFSAERPKGSFSTLEIQRTEQGDSAMYLCASSPGVLGPYNEQFFGPGTRLTVL.

This clonotype was observed at least ten times. The V and J genes are TRBV20-1 and TRBJ2-1; 14 bases match TRBD2. Trimming took 1 base from V and 6 from J; bases not matched to a gene: 5. Germline CDR1 and CDR2: DFQATT and SNEGSKA (reference sequence). The CDR3 sequence is 16 residues long. DNA for the CDR3: TGCAGTGCTAGAGCAGGACTAGCGGGAGGTGGCAATGAGCAGTTCTTC. Encoded protein: CSARAGLAGGGNEQFF.

The chain uses TRBV4-3 and TRBJ2-5; D is undetermined. This CDR3 has 13 residues. Germline V gene sequence: CDR1 LGHNA, CDR2 YSLEER. V was clipped by 2 bases and J by 4 bases, with 8 bases between them. CDR3 bases: TGCGCCAGCAGCCAAATCCAAGGAGAGACCCAGTACTTC. Amino acids: CASSQIQGETQYF.

This clonotype was detected many times. This chain links TRBV24-1 with TRBJ2-1, with a possible D match to TRBD1 (5 bases). The CDR3 contains 16 residues. Germline V gene lookup returns CDR1 KGHDR and CDR2 SFDVKD. Trimming left V 4 bases short and J 7 bases short, with 19 bases between. CDR3 region: CATSEPGLSGGNEQFF. In DNA, the CDR3 is TGTGCCACCAGTGAACCAGGGTTATCGGGTGGGAATGAGCAGTTCTTC.

This clonotype was counted at least ten times. The CDR3 protein is CASARAADYGYTF. CDR3 sequence (DNA): TGTGCCAGCGCCAGGGCAGCGGACTATGGCTACACCTTC. This rearrangement joins TRBV6-2 or TRBV6-3 to TRBJ1-2, with a tentative D call TRBD1 (5 bases). Germline-derived CDR1 and CDR2 are MNHEY and SVGEGT. The CDR3 length is 13 residues. Between the trimmed V and J ends, which lost 8 bases and 3 bases, there was a span of 13 bases.

V is TRBV5-1 and J is TRBJ2-3; D is possibly TRBD1 (6 bases). V lost 6 bases, J lost 0 bases, and 11 bases lay in between. The CDR3 runs to 14 residues. Germline values: CDR1 SGHRS, CDR2 YFSETQ. The chain's CDR3 is CASMFDRSTDTQYF. CDR3 nucleotide sequence: TGCGCCAGCATGTTCGACAGGAGCACAGATACGCAGTATTTT.

This clonotype came up many times. The rearrangement joins TRBV9 to TRBJ2-5; TRBD2 matches 7 bases. The CDR3 is 15 residues long. CDR1 is SGDLS and CDR2 is YYNGEE in the germline V gene. Losses at the gene ends were 4 bases for V and 5 bases for J; bases not matched to a gene: 11. In DNA, the CDR3 is TGTGCCAGCAGCCCCACGGCGGGAGTTGGGGAGACCCAGTACTTC. Translating gives CASSPTAGVGETQYF.

This clonotype was recorded at least ten times. The chain couples TRBV5-1 to TRBJ2-7; possibly TRBD2 for D (5 bases). CDR3 length: 14 residues. V shed 0 bases and J shed 3 bases, with 10 bases lying between them. Germline V CDR1 and CDR2: SGHRS, YFSETQ. The DNA for the CDR3 is TGCGCCAGCAGCTTGGCGGGGAAAGGCTACGAGCAGTACTTC. This encodes CASSLAGKGYEQYF.

This clonotype was recorded many times. The rearrangement joins TRBV29-1 to TRBJ2-3; a weak D match, TRBD1 (6 bases). The CDR3 extends over 15 amino acids. CDR1 is SQVTM and CDR2 is ANQGSEA in the germline V gene. The V end was cut by 3 bases, the J end by 0 bases, with 13 bases between. The CDR3 sequence: CSVDPTGTSTDTQYF. The DNA of the CDR3 is TGCAGCGTTGATCCCACAGGGACGAGCACAGATACGCAGTATTTT.

The sample holds many counts of this clonotype. The chain employs TRBV6-1 and TRBJ2-7; D uncertain. The CDR3 spans 15 residues. The V gene's germline CDR1 is MNHNS and CDR2 SASEGT. Trimming left V 6 bases short and J 4 bases short, with 19 bases between. CDR3 loop: CASSGPPHKQYEQYF. The CDR3 DNA follows: TGTGCCAGCAGCGGACCTCCACATAAACAGTACGAGCAGTACTTC.

This clonotype was counted many times. The chain is built from TRBV7-2 and TRBJ2-7; D call uncertain. From germline, CDR1 is SGHTA and CDR2 FQGNSA. The V and J ends lost 4 bases and 3 bases respectively, with 13 bases between them. This CDR3 has 14 amino acids. CDR3 sequence (DNA): TGTGCCAGCAGCTCTTCCCGATTAGGCTACGAGCAGTACTTC. Its protein product is CASSSSRLGYEQYF.

Remarks on this clonotype: A read error is possible here, since a much larger clone lies one base away. This rearrangement joins TRBV5-1 to TRBJ2-7, with 10 bases identical to TRBD2. The CDR3 is made up of 16 amino acids. Germline V gene lookup returns CDR1 SGHRS and CDR2 YFSETQ. The DNA of the CDR3 is TGCGCCAGCAGCTCACCAGATTCAGCGGGAGGGTACGGGCAGTACTTC. Translated: CASSSPDSAGGYGQYF.

This clonotype was found a few times. CDR3 coding DNA: TGTGCCACCAGTGAGCGTCCGGGACAGGGGGCGCAGGGCTACACCTTC. The encoded protein is CATSERPGQGAQGYTF. The V call is TRBV24-1, the J call TRBJ1-2; 12 nucleotides line up with TRBD1. Germline CDR1 and CDR2: KGHDR and SFDVKD. The CDR3 has 16 amino acids. Trimming at V came to 4 bases and at J to 8 bases, leaving 10 bases not matched to a gene.

As to this clonotype: This may come from a read error, since a much larger clone is one base off. V gene TRBV20-1 combines with J gene TRBJ2-5; 11 bases agree with TRBD1. CDR1 and CDR2 from the germline V gene are DFQATT and SNEGSKA (reference sequence). There are 14 residues in the CDR3. CDR3 amino acids: CSVRGTGGLETQYF. The CDR3 coding sequence is TGCAGTGTTAGAGGGACAGGGGGGTTGGAGACCCAGTACTTC.

At least ten counts were recorded for this clonotype. This rearrangement joins TRBV29-1 to TRBJ2-1, with 8 bases that match TRBD1. V was clipped by 5 bases and J by 5 bases; unmatched bases: 8. The CDR3 spans 14 residues. Germline V gene sequence: CDR1 SQVTM, CDR2 ANQGSEA. The CDR3 is CSVYRDRFHNEQFF. CDR3 DNA sequence: TGCAGCGTTTACCGGGACAGGTTTCACAATGAGCAGTTCTTC.

This clonotype appeared many times. The chain is built from TRBV2 and TRBJ2-2; D is perhaps TRBD2 (7 bases). Germline V gene data show CDR1 as SNHLY and CDR2 as FYNNEI. The germline V and J ends were trimmed by 8 bases and 6 bases, with 10 bases remaining between them. CDR3 size: 12 residues. This CDR3 reads CASGGGAGELFF. The CDR3 bases are TGTGCCAGCGGAGGGGGGGCCGGGGAGCTGTTTTTT.